Presented here are 5 T cell receptor beta chains from one specimen sequenced in a study of blood T cell repertoires in COVID-19. Measured with immunoSEQ multiplex PCR; TCRdb has only the in-frame clones, and not every one. The repertoire has 200,000 to 250,000 clones, 80% to 85% of them found once; the top ten carry 4% to 5.5%. The material sequenced was peripheral blood. Every receptor here comes from a human donor in a cohort sampled during active COVID-19.

The chain combines TRBV20-1 with TRBJ1-2; 7 bases are shared with TRBD1. Looked up from germline, CDR1 is DFQATT and CDR2 is SNEGSKA (reference sequence). The CDR3 is 11 amino acids. V shed 8 bases, J shed 2 bases, and the junction held 2 bases outside the gene matches. CDR3 amino acids: CSQQGNYGYTF. CDR3 nucleotide sequence: TGCAGTCAACAGGGGAACTATGGCTACACCTTC.

This clone occurred a few times. The chain uses TRBV19 and TRBJ1-1, with 11 bases lining up with TRBD1. The CDR3 runs to 15 residues. Germline CDR1 is LNHDA and CDR2 is SQIVND (reference sequence). V was clipped by 5 bases and J by 4 bases; unmatched bases: 6. CDR3 DNA sequence: TGTGCCAGTAGTGTCACCGGGACAGGGGGCACTGAAGCTTTCTTT. Translating gives CASSVTGTGGTEAFF.

V gene TRBV5-6 combines with J gene TRBJ1-2; the match to TRBD1 covers 8 bases. V lost 3 bases to trimming and J lost 3 bases; unmatched junction nucleotides: 10. The V gene's germline CDR1 is SGHDT and CDR2 YYEEEE. The length of the CDR3 is 16 residues. This CDR3 reads CASSYPGGWSDYGYTF. As DNA, the CDR3 is TGTGCCAGCAGCTATCCAGGGGGCTGGTCGGACTATGGCTACACCTTC.

The chain couples TRBV5-4 to TRBJ2-7; 8 bases are a match to TRBD1. The CDR3 extends over 15 amino acids. In germline, CDR1 is SGHNT, CDR2 YYREEE (reference sequence). The ends lost 4 bases at V and 0 bases at J; junction bases unmatched: 6. The chain's CDR3 is CASSMRQGSSYEQYF. The CDR3 nucleotides are TGTGCCAGCAGCATGAGACAGGGGAGCTCCTACGAGCAGTACTTC.

In regard to this clone: A much larger clone lies one base from this, so it may be a read error. Other DNA sequences from this sample encode an identical CDR3 as well. The chain uses TRBV6-5 and TRBJ2-7; D perhaps matches TRBD1 (5 bases). Per germline, CDR1 MNHEY and CDR2 SVGAGI. V was shortened by 0 bases and J by 4 bases, with 10 bases between the two germline ends. The CDR3 extends over 14 amino acids. CDR3 residues: CASSYSRRGYEQYF. As DNA, the CDR3 is TGTGCCAGCAGTTACTCGAGAAGGGGATACGAGCAGTACTTC.